The clone carrying this T cell receptor beta chain has a single count. Investigators isolated RNA and reverse transcribed it into cDNA to act as the sequencing template. TCRdb's table, derived via immunoSEQ multiplex PCR, lists solely in-frame clones and lacks some. The sample has 160,000 or so clones, around 71% seen once; the top ten hold approximately 0.9%. Treatment denoted: oral pan-JAK inhibitor, 5-10 mg twice daily. Germline V gene lookup returns CDR1 ENHRY and CDR2 SYGVKD. Trimming cost V 3 bases and J 5 bases, with 19 bases left between them. CDR3 length: 16 residues. The sample comes from a study of CD8+ T cells in alopecia areata. Overall study context: The drug, oral tofacitinib, was given to treated patients at 5 to 10 mg twice daily.

The receptor comes from a human donor with alopecia areata. Material: CD4+ T cells sorted from blood, obtained at week 4, from a patient treated with tofacitinib. The chain has TRBV10-3 and TRBJ2-5, with D possibly TRBD1 on 5 matching bases. CDR3 protein: CAISDPSRQGEETQYF. CDR3 DNA sequence: TGTGCCATCAGTGACCCCTCGCGGCAGGGCGAGGAGACCCAGTACTTC.